This T cell receptor beta chain came from a study of CD8 T cells in ankylosing spondylitis. Study-wide results and limits: Among TCR beta sequences, a motif of eight or nine highly homologous variants appeared characteristic of ankylosing spondylitis blood. Clones that were linked to disease were CD8+ and were relatively rare in peripheral blood.

This clonotype was seen only a few times. As yet, its antigen is unknown. TCRdb itself ran the 5' RACE reads through MiXCR, one entry per CDR3 protein. The sample includes a few hundred thousand distinct CDR3 sequences, 20% to 25% of them seen just once. Germline V CDR1 and CDR2: KGHSH, LQKENI. The CDR3 spans 15 residues. Trimming removed 1 base from V and 5 bases from J; junction bases left unmatched: 6. The chain combines TRBV18 with TRBJ2-5; 8 bases are shared with TRBD2. The sequence was obtained from a male donor with ankylosing spondylitis. Input material: blood, either unsorted or a sorted T cell fraction (not recorded which). In nucleotides, the CDR3 is TGTGCCAGCTCACCACTCCGGGAGGGCTCGGAGACCCAGTACTTC. Residues: CASSPLREGSETQYF.